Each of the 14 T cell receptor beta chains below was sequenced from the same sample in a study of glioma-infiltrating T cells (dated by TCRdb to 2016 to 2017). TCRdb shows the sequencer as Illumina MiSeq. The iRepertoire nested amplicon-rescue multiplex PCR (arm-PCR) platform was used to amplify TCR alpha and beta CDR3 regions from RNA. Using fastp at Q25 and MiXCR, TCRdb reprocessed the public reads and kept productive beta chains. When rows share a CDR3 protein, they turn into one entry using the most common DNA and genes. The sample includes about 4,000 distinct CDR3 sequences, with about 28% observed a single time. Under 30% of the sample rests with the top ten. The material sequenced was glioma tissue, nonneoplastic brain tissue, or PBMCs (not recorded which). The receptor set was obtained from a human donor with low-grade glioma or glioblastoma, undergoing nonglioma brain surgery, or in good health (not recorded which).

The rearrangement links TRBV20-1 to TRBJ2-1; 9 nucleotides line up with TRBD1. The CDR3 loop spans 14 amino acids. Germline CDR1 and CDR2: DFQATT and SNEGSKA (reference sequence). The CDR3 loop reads CSVPGTGRVDEQFF. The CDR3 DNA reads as TGCAGCGTTCCCGGGACAGGGAGAGTGGATGAGCAGTTCTTC.

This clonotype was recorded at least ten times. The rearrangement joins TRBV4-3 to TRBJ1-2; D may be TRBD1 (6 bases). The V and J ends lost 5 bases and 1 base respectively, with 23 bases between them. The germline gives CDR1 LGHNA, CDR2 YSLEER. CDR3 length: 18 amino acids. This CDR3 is CASSKHRGAARNNYGYTF. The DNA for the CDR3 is TGCGCCAGCAGCAAACACCGGGGGGCCGCCAGGAATAACTATGGCTACACCTTC.

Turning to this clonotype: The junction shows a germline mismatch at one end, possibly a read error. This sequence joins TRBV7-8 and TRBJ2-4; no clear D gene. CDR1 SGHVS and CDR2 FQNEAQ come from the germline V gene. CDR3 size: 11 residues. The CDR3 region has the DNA TGTGCCAGCAGCCGACGTAACACTCAGTACTTC. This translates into CASSRRNTQYF.

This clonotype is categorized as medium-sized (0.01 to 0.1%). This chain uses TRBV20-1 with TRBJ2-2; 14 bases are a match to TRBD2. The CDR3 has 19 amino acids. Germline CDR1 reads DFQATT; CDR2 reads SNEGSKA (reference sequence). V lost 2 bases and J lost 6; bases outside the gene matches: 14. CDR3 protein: CSARPHLGLAGGRPGELFF. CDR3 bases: TGCAGTGCTAGACCCCACCTCGGACTAGCGGGGGGCCGACCCGGGGAGCTGTTTTTT.

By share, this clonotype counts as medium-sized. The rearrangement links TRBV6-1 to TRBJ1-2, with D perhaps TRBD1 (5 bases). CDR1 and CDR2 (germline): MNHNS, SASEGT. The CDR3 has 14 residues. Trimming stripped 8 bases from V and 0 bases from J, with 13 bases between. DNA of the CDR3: TGTGCCAGCGAGGACACCACCGCTAACTATGGCTACACCTTC. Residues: CASEDTTANYGYTF.

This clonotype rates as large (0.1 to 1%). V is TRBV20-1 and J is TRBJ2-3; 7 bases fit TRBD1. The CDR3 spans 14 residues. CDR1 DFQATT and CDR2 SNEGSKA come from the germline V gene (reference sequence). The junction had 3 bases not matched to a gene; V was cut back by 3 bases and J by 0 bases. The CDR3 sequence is CSARGDSSTDTQYF. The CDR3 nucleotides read TGCAGTGCTAGGGGGGACAGCAGCACAGATACGCAGTATTTT.

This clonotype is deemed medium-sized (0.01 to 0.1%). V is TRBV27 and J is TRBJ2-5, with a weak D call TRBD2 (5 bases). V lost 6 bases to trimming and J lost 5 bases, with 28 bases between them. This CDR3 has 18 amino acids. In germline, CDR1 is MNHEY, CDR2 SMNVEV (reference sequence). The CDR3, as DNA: TGTGCCAGCAGATCCGCCAGTGCGGGCCTTGGGGTAGTGGAGACCCAGTACTTC. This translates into CASRSASAGLGVVETQYF.

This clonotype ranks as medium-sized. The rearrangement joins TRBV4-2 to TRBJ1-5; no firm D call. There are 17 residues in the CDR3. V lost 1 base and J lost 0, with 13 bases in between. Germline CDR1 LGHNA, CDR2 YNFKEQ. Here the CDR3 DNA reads TGTGCCAGCAGCCAAGGCTCGGGTACCGATAGCAATCAGCCCCAGCATTTT. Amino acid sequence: CASSQGSGTDSNQPQHF.

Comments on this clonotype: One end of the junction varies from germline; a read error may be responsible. The CDR3 DNA follows: TGTGCCAGCAGTTTATCGAAAGGGGACCGAGCTAACTATGGCCACACCTTC. Amino acid sequence: CASSLSKGDRANYGHTF. The V and J genes are TRBV27 and TRBJ1-2, with D maybe TRBD1 (5 bases). Germline loops: CDR1 MNHEY, CDR2 SMNVEV (reference sequence). This CDR3 contains 17 residues.

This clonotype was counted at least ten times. In DNA form, the CDR3 reads TGCAGTGCGGAAACGGGACAGGGGAGAGAAAAACTGTTTTTT. Translation: CSAETGQGREKLFF. The V gene is TRBV20-1, the J gene TRBJ1-4; 10 bases map to TRBD1. The CDR3 contains 14 residues. The V and J ends lost 6 bases and 8 bases, in that order; junction bases with no gene match: 9. Germline V gene lookup returns CDR1 DFQATT and CDR2 SNEGSKA (reference sequence).

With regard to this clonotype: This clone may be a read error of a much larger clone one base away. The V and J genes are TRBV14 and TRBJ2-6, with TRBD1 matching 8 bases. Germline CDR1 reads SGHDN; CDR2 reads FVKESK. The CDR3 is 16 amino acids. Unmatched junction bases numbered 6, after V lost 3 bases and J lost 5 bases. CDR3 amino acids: CASSHRRGLRANVLTF. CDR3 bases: TGTGCCAGCAGCCACCGCAGGGGGCTAAGGGCCAACGTCCTGACTTTC.

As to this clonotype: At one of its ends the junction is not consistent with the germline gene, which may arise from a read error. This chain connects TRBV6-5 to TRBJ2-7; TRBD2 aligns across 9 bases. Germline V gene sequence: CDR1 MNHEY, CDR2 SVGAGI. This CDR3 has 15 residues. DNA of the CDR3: TGCGCCAGCAGTGACAGGCTAGCGGGGACCTACGAGCAGTACTTC. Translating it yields CASSDRLAGTYEQYF.

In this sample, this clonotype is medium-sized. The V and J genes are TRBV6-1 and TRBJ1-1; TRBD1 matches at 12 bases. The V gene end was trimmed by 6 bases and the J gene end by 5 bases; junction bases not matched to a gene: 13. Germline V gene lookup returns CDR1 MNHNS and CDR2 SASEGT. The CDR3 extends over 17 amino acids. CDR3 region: CASSSGGDRGRETEAFF. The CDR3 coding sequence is TGTGCCAGCAGCTCTGGAGGGGACAGGGGGCGCGAGACTGAAGCTTTCTTT.

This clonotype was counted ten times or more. The CDR3 sequence: CASSLTSGDSYEQYF. The CDR3 DNA sequence: TGTGCCAGCAGCCTGACTAGCGGGGACTCCTACGAGCAGTACTTC. This chain joins TRBV7-2 and TRBJ2-7; 11 nucleotides line up with TRBD2. The CDR3 spans 15 residues. Germline CDR1 SGHTA, CDR2 FQGNSA. V was clipped by 5 bases and J by 0 bases; unmatched bases: 3.